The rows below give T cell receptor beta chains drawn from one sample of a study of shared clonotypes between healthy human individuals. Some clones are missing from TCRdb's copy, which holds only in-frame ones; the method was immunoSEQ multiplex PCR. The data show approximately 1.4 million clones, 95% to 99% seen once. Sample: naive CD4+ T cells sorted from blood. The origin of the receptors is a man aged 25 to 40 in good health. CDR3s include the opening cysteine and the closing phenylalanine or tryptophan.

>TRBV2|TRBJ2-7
CASSEQASSYEQYF
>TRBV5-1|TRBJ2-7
CASSNGLGPGSYEQYF
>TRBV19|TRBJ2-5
CASSINRVETQYF
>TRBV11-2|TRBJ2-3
CASSSLGGTQYF
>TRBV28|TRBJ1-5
CASRVSNQPQHF
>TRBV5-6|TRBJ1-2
CASSLGRTGYDGYTF
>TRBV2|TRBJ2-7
CASRITGAQTYEQYF
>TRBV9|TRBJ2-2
CASSVGMTNTGELFF
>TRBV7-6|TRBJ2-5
CASSWNRDWQETQYF
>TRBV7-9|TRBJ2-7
CASSFRVGITYEQYF
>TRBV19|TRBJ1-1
CASYRNTEAFF
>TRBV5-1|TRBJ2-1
CASSYDLNEQFF
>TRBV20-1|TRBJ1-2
CSARDQRGYTF